A selection of T cell receptor beta chains follows, all from one sample in a study of cytomegalovirus exposure and HLA in healthy donors. This table comes from immunoSEQ multiplex PCR, and its TCRdb copy is limited to in-frame clones, with some not included. This repertoire includes about 75,000 clones. Sample: PBMCs. These receptors all stem from a man aged 18 to 29 in good health and CMV-seropositive. Each CDR3 is given with its conserved first and last residue. A D gene is named only where the DNA matches it firmly. Expanded clones are given a class, and other clones once, few, many or no size at all.

D	V	J	size	DNA	CDR3
TRBD1	TRBV13	TRBJ1-4	-	TGTGCCAGCAGCCGATCGCCAGGGGGCCGGTACGCAACTAATGAAAAACTGTTTTTT	CASSRSPGGRYATNEKLFF
-	TRBV9	TRBJ1-2	-	TGTGCCAGCAGCGTAGCGTGGGCCCCCAACTATGGCTACACCTTC	CASSVAWAPNYGYTF
-	TRBV28	TRBJ2-7	-	TGTGCCAGCTCCACAGGGTCCTACGAGCAGTACTTC	CASSTGSYEQYF
-	TRBV5-1	TRBJ1-1	-	TGCGCCAGCTCCCAGAACAGGCTGAACACTGAAGCTTTCTTT	CASSQNRLNTEAFF
TRBD1	TRBV15	TRBJ2-7	-	TGTGCCACCAGGACAGGGGGCGGGGGACCCTACGAGCAGTACTTC	CATRTGGGGPYEQYF
-	TRBV28	TRBJ1-2	-	TGTGCCAGCAGTTTCCTCCATAACAATCGGGGGGGCTACACCTTC	CASSFLHNNRGGYTF
TRBD2	TRBV18	TRBJ2-1	-	TGTGCCAGCTCACCACCGACTAGCGGGTTTTACAATGAGCAGTTCTTC	CASSPPTSGFYNEQFF
-	TRBV28	TRBJ1-6	-	TGTGCCAGCAGTCCCTACCTAGGTTCACCCCTCCACTTT	CASSPYLGSPLHF
TRBD1	TRBV7-6	TRBJ1-1	-	TGTGCCAGCAGCTTCCGAGGGGGCAGGAACACTGAAGCTTTCTTT	CASSFRGGRNTEAFF
TRBD2	TRBV7-7	TRBJ2-7	-	TGTGCCAGCAGCAGCGGGAGCGTGGGATTTTACGAGCAGTACTTC	CASSSGSVGFYEQYF
-	TRBV7-9	TRBJ1-3	-	TGTGCCAGCAGCCTCGCTGGAAACACCATATATTTT	CASSLAGNTIYF
TRBD1	TRBV28	TRBJ2-3	-	TGTGCCAGCAGTACACCGGGACAGTTCCCAGATACGCAGTATTTT	CASSTPGQFPDTQYF
-	TRBV29-1	TRBJ1-1	-	TGCAGCGTTGCTACAGGGTGGGCGAACACTGAAGCTTTCTTT	CSVATGWANTEAFF
TRBD2	TRBV9	TRBJ2-3	-	TGTGCCAGCTCGTCAAGGGGCCTAGCGGATTTGGATACGCAGTATTTT	CASSSRGLADLDTQYF
-	TRBV27	TRBJ2-7	-	TGTGCCAGCAGTGGGGACTTCCCCTACGAGCAGTACTTC	CASSGDFPYEQYF
-	TRBV5-4	TRBJ2-5	-	TGTGCCAGCAGCTTGACAGGGACCCAAGAGACCCAGTACTTC	CASSLTGTQETQYF
-	TRBV5-1	TRBJ1-2	-	TGCGCCAGCAGCGGCACAGGCTCTCGTGGCTACACCTTC	CASSGTGSRGYTF
-	TRBV7-9	TRBJ2-1	-	TGTGCCAGCAGCGCACCCACTAATATCTTATACAATGAGCAGTTCTTC	CASSAPTNILYNEQFF
-	TRBV7-2	TRBJ1-1	-	TGTGCCAGCAGCTTAGCAGGGGCCTCGAACACTGAAGCTTTCTTT	CASSLAGASNTEAFF
TRBD2	TRBV10-3	TRBJ2-3	-	TGTGCCATCAGCCCTAGCGGGGATCCAGATACGCAGTATTTT	CAISPSGDPDTQYF
-	TRBV30	TRBJ1-3	-	TGTGCCTGGAGTCCACAGGGAGGGCGAAACACCATATATTTT	CAWSPQGGRNTIYF
-	TRBV4-1	TRBJ2-7	-	TGCGCCAGCAGCCGGGAGGTGCAGCATAGGGGCGAGCAGTACTTC	CASSREVQHRGEQYF
-	TRBV5-1	TRBJ1-1	-	TGCGCCAGCAGCTCAGGACTCAAGAGGACTGAAGCTTTCTTT	CASSSGLKRTEAFF
TRBD2	TRBV28	TRBJ2-5	-	TGTGCCAGCAGTTTGGTAGCGGGAAGCGGGCAAGAGACCCAGTACTTC	CASSLVAGSGQETQYF
-	TRBV19	TRBJ2-1	-	TGTGCCAGTAACCTAGGGCAGGGCGCCTACAATGAGCAGTTCTTC	CASNLGQGAYNEQFF
TRBD1	TRBV5-1	TRBJ2-5	-	TGCGCCAGCAGCTCCCGAGACAGGGGCCAAGAGACCCAGTACTTC	CASSSRDRGQETQYF
-	TRBV27	TRBJ1-2	-	TGTGCCAGCAGTTTAGGTCAGGGGTACTATGGCTACACCTTC	CASSLGQGYYGYTF
TRBD2	TRBV13	TRBJ2-3	-	TGTGCCAGCAGCTTAGGCGAGGAACAGCGGGAGGTTGGAGATACGCAGTATTTT	CASSLGEEQREVGDTQYF
TRBD2	TRBV5-6	TRBJ2-7	-	TGTGCCAGCAGCTCAGCCGCGGGGGGGCGCCGGTACGAGCAGTACTTC	CASSSAAGGRRYEQYF
-	TRBV20-1	TRBJ2-7	-	TGCAGTGCGAGAGGGCTAGCGGAGCAGTACTTC	CSARGLAEQYF
-	TRBV19	TRBJ1-1	-	TGTGCCAGTAGTATAGGGCAGGAATCAGCTTTCTTT	CASSIGQESAFF
TRBD1	TRBV9	TRBJ1-2	-	TGTGCCAGCAGCCCGGACAGGGCCGGTGGCTACACCTTC	CASSPDRAGGYTF
-	TRBV18	TRBJ2-6	-	TGTGCCAGCTCACTTTCTCCGTCTGGGGCCAACGTCCTGACTTTC	CASSLSPSGANVLTF
TRBD1	TRBV19	TRBJ2-2	-	TGTGCCAGTAGTAAGGGACAGGGGTCGGGGGCCGGGGAGCTGTTTTTT	CASSKGQGSGAGELFF
-	TRBV28	TRBJ2-3	-	TGTGCCAGCAGTCCCACTATTACTAGCACAGATACGCAGTATTTT	CASSPTITSTDTQYF
TRBD2	TRBV7-2	TRBJ2-7	-	TGTGCCAGCAGCTTAGGCCCCCCCGGGACTAGCCAAATCTACGAGCAGTACTTC	CASSLGPPGTSQIYEQYF
TRBD2	TRBV27	TRBJ2-7	-	TGTGCCAGCAGTCTGAAAGCGGGACTCTACTACGAGCAGTACTTC	CASSLKAGLYYEQYF
TRBD1	TRBV10-3	TRBJ1-1	-	TGTGCCATCAGTGACCCAGGGGGTACAGGGACTGAAGCTTTCTTT	CAISDPGGTGTEAFF
-	TRBV2	TRBJ1-1	medium-sized	TGTGCCAGCTGGGCCTACGGCATGAACACTGAAGCTTTCTTT	CASWAYGMNTEAFF
-	TRBV5-1	TRBJ1-4	-	TGCGCCAGCAGCTATCTAGGTTGGAGAAAACTGTTTTTT	CASSYLGWRKLFF
TRBD2	TRBV4-1	TRBJ2-7	-	TGCGCCAGCAGCCAATCCCCCTTACTAGCGGGGGGCTACGAGCAGTACTTC	CASSQSPLLAGGYEQYF
-	TRBV13	TRBJ1-1	-	TGTGCCAGCAGCTTAGGGGTAGCGAACACTGAAGCTTTCTTT	CASSLGVANTEAFF
TRBD1	TRBV11-2	TRBJ2-5	-	TGTGCCAGCAGCTTACGGGGAGGAGGGACAGGGGGCCTAGAGACCCAGTACTTC	CASSLRGGGTGGLETQYF
-	TRBV30	TRBJ1-2	-	TGTGCCTGGAGTGGAACAGGGAATGGCTACACCTTC	CAWSGTGNGYTF
TRBD2	TRBV6-1	TRBJ2-1	-	TGTGCCAGCAGTGGTACTAGCGGGGGGGCCTATGAGCAGTTCTTC	CASSGTSGGAYEQFF
-	TRBV28	TRBJ1-2	-	TGTGCCAGCCGAGATCTGCGCGGCTACACCTTC	CASRDLRGYTF
-	TRBV30	TRBJ1-5	-	TGTGCCTGGAGCCCGGACGGGATAAGCAATCAGCCCCAGCATTTT	CAWSPDGISNQPQHF
TRBD1	TRBV28	TRBJ1-2	-	TGTGCCAGCGGGCCGGGACAGGGCCAGGGGGTTACTAACTATGGCTACACCTTC	CASGPGQGQGVTNYGYTF
-	TRBV19	TRBJ1-2	-	TGTGCCAGTAGTAGCCGGTTAGCTAACTATGGCTACACCTTC	CASSSRLANYGYTF